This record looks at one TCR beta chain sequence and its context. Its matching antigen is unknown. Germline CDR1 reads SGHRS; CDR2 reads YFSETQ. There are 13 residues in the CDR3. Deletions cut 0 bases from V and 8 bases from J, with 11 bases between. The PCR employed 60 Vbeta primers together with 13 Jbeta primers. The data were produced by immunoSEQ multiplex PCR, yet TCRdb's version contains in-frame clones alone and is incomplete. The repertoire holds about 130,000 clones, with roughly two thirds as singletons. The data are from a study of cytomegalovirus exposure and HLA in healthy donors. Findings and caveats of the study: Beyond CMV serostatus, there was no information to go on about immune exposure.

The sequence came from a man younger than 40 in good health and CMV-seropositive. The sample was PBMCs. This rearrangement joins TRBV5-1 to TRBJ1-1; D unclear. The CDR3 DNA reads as TGCGCCAGCAGCTTGGCCATTTACGGGGAAGCTTTCTTT. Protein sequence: CASSLAIYGEAFF. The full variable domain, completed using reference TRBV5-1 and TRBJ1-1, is KAGVTQTPRYLIKTRGQQVTLSCSPISGHRSVSWYQQTPGQGLQFLFEYFSETQRNKGNFPGRFSGRQFSNSRSEMNVSTLELGDSALYLCASSLAIYGEAFFGQGTRLTVV.